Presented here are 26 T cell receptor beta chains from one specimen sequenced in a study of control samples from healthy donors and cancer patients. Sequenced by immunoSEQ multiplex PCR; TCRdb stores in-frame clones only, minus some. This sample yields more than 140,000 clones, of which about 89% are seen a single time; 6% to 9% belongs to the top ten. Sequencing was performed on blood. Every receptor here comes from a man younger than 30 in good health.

In DNA, the CDR3 is TGTGCCAGCAGCCAAGACACAACTACTAGTGAGCAGTTCTTC. Protein product: CASSQDTTTSEQFF. This chain uses TRBV14 with TRBJ2-1; D is perhaps TRBD2 (5 bases). The CDR3 runs to 14 residues. V was clipped by 0 bases and J by 9 bases, with 12 bases between them. The germline V gene has CDR1 SGHDN and CDR2 FVKESK.

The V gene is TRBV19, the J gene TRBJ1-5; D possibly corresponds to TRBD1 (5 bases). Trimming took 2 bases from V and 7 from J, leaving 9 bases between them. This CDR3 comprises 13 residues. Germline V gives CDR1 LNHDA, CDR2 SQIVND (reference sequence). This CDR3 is CASSIRGAQPQHF. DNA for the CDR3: TGTGCCAGTAGTATAAGAGGGGCGCAGCCCCAGCATTTT.

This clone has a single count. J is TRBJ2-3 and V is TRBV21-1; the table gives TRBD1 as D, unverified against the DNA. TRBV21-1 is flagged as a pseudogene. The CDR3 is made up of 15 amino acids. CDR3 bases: TGTGCCACTATGACCGGGACAGGCCACACAGATACGCAGTATTTT. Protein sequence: CATMTGTGHTDTQYF.

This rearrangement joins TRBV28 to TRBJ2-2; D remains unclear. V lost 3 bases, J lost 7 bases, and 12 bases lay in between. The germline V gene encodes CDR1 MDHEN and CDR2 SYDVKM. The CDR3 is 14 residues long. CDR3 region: CASSFLTRGGELFF. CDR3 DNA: TGTGCCAGCAGTTTCCTTACAAGAGGCGGGGAGCTGTTTTTT.

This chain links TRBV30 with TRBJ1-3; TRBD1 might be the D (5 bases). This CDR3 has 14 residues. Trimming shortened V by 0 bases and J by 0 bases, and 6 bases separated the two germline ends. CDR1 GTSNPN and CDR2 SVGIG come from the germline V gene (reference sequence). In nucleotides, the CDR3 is TGTGCCTGGAGTGTTGACAGCTCTGGAAACACCATATATTTT. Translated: CAWSVDSSGNTIYF.

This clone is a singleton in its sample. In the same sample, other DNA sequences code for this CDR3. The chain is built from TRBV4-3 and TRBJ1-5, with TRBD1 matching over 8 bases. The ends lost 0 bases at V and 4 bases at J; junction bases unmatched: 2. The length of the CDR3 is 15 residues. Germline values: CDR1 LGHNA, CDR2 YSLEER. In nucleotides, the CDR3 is TGCGCCAGCAGCCAAGAAACAGGGGGAAATCAGCCCCAGCATTTT. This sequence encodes CASSQETGGNQPQHF.

The DNA for the CDR3 is TGCGCCAGCAGTTCTAGGACAGGGCTGGCTGAAGCTTTCTTT. It yields the protein CASSSRTGLAEAFF. This chain connects TRBV10-1 to TRBJ1-1; 8 bases match TRBD1. J gave up 6 bases and V 5 bases, and 8 bases lay outside the gene matches. Germline V lookup: CDR1 WNHNN, CDR2 SYGVQD (reference sequence). This CDR3 spans 14 amino acids.

The DNA for the CDR3 is TGTGCCAGCATCCGAGGGTACGAGCAGTACTTC. It translates to CASIRGYEQYF. The J gene is TRBJ2-7, the V gene TRBV6-5; tentatively, D is TRBD2 (5 bases). The ends were cut back, 7 bases at V and 4 bases at J, with 8 bases in the middle. The CDR3 length is 11 residues. Germline V lookup: CDR1 MNHEY, CDR2 SVGAGI.

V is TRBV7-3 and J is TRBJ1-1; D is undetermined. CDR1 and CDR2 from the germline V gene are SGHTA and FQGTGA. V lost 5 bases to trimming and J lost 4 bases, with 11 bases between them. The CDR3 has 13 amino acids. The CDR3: CASSPTLSTEAFF. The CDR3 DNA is TGTGCCAGCAGCCCGACCCTGTCCACTGAAGCTTTCTTT.

This CDR3 reads CASSQVRTDSYGYTF. The CDR3 bases are TGCGCCAGCAGCCAAGTTCGCACAGACAGTTATGGCTACACCTTC. The genes are TRBV4-1 and TRBJ1-2; a weak D match, TRBD1 (5 bases). The ends were cut back, 1 base at V and 5 bases at J, with 14 bases in the middle. This CDR3 has 15 residues. Germline V gene lookup returns CDR1 MGHRA and CDR2 YSYEKL.

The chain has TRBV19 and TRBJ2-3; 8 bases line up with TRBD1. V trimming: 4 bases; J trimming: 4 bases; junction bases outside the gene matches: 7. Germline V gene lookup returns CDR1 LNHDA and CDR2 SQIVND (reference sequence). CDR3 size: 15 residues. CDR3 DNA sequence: TGTGCCAGTAGTACAATGACAGGGGCTGCAGATACGCAGTATTTT. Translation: CASSTMTGAADTQYF.

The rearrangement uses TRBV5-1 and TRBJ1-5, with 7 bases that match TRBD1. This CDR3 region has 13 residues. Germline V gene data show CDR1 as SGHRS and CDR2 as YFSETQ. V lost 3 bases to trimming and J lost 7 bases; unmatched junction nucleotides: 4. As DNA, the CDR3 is TGCGCCAGCAGCTGGGAACAGGGGCAGCCCCAGCATTTT. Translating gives CASSWEQGQPQHF.

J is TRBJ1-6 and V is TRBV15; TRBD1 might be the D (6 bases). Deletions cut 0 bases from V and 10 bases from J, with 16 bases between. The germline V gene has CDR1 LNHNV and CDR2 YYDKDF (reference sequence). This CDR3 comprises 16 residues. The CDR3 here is CATSRERGGAGSPLHF. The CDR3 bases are TGTGCCACCAGCAGAGAGCGGGGGGGGGCCGGGTCACCCCTCCACTTT.

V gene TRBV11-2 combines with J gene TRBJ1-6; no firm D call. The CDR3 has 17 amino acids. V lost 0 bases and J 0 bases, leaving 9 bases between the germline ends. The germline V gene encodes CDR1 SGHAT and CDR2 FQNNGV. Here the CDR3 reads CASSLESGSSYNSPLHF. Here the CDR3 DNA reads TGTGCCAGCAGCTTAGAATCTGGGAGCTCCTATAATTCACCCCTCCACTTT. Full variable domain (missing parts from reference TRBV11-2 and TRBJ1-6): EAGVAQSPRYKIIEKRQSVAFWCNPISGHATLYWYQQILGQGPKLLIQFQNNGVVDDSQLPKDRFSAERLKGVDSTLKIQPAKLEDSAVYLCASSLESGSSYNSPLHFGNGTRLTVT.

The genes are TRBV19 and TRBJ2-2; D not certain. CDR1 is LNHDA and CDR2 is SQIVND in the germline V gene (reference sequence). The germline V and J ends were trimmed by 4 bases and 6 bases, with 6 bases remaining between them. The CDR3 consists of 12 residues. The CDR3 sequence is CASSTRPGELFF. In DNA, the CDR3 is TGTGCCAGTAGTACCAGACCCGGGGAGCTGTTTTTT. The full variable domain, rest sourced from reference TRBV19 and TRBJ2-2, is DGGITQSPKYLFRKEGQNVTLSCEQNLNHDAMYWYRQDPGQGLRLIYYSQIVNDFQKGDIAEGYSVSREKKESFPLTVTSAQKNPTAFYLCASSTRPGELFFGEGSRLTVL.

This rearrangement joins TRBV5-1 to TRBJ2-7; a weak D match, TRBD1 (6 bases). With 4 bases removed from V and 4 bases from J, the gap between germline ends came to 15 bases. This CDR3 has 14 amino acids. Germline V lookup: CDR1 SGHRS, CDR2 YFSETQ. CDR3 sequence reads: CASSLGSQGYEQYF. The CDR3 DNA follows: TGCGCCAGCAGCCTGGGAAGCCAGGGGTACGAGCAGTACTTC.

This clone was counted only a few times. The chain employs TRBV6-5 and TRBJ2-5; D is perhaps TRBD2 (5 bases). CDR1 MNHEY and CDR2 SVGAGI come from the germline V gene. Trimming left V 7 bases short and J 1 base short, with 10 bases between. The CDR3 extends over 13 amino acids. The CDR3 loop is CASTQRAQETQYF. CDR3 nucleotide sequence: TGTGCCAGCACCCAGAGGGCCCAAGAGACCCAGTACTTC.

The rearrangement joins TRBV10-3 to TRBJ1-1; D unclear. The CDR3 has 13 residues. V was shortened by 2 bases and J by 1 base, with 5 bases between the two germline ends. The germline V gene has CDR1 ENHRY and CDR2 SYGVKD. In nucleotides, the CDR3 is TGTGCCATCAGTGAGAGACAGAACACTGAAGCTTTCTTT. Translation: CAISERQNTEAFF.

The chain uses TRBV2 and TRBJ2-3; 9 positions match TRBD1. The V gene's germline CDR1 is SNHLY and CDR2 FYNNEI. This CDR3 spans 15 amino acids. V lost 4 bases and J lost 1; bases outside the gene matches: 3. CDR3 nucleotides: TGTGCCAGCAGTGTTCGACAGGGGGGCACAGATACGCAGTATTTT. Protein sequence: CASSVRQGGTDTQYF.

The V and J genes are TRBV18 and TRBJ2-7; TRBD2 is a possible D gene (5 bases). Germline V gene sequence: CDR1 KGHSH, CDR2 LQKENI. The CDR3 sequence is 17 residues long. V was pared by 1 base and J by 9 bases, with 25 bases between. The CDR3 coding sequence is TGTGCCAGCTCACCACACGTCGAAGATTCCTCCTACGAGGGGCAGTACTTC. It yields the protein CASSPHVEDSSYEGQYF.

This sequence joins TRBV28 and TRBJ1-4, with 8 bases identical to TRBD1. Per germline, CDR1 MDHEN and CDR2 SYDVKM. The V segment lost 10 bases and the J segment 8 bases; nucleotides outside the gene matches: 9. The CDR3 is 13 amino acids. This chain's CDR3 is CATFQGAGEKLFF. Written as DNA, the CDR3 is TGTGCCACGTTCCAGGGGGCTGGAGAAAAACTGTTTTTT.

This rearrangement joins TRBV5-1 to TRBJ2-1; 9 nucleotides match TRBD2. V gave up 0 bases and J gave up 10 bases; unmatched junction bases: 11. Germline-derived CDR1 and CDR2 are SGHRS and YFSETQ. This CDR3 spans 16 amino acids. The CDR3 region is CASSLEGGLAQNEQFF. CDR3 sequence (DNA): TGCGCCAGCAGCTTGGAGGGGGGACTAGCTCAGAACGAGCAGTTCTTC.

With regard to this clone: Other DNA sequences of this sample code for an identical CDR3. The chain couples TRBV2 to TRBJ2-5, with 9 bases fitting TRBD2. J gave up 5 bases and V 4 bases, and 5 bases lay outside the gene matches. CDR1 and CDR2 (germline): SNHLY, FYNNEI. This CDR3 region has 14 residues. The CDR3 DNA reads TGTGCCAGCAGTGGATTAGCGGGGGCGGAGACCCAGTACTTC. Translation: CASSGLAGAETQYF.

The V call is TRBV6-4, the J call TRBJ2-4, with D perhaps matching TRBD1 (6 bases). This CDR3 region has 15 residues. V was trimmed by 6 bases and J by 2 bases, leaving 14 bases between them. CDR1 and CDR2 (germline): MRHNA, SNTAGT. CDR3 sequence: CASRTPQGTKNIQYF. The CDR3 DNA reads TGTGCCAGCAGGACCCCTCAGGGGACCAAAAACATTCAGTACTTC.

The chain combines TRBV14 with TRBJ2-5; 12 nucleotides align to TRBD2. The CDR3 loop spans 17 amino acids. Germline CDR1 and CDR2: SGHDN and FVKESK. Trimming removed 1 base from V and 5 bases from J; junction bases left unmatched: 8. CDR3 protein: CASSQAGLAGPGETQYF. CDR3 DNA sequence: TGTGCCAGCAGCCAAGCCGGACTAGCGGGGCCCGGGGAGACCCAGTACTTC.

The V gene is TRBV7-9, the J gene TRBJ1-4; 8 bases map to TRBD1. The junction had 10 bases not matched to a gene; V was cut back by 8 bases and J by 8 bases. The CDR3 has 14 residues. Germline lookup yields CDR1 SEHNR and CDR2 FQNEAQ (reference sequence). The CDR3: CASATDRGREKLFF. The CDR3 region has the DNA TGTGCCAGCGCGACTGACAGGGGTAGAGAAAAACTGTTTTTT. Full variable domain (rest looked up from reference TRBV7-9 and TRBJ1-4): DTGVSQNPRHKITKRGQNVTFRCDPISEHNRLYWYRQTLGQGPEFLTYFQNEAQLEKSRLLSDRFSAERPKGSFSTLEIQRTEQGDSAMYLCASATDRGREKLFFGSGTQLSVL.